Included here is one T cell receptor beta chain sequence, with context. This clone's antigen is unknown. Base qualities were left out, and no much larger clone turns up one base away. The sample is drawn from a study of T cells in Graves' hyperthyroidism and ophthalmopathy (dated by TCRdb to the late 2010s). For the study in its entirety: Peripheral blood samples were taken at initial diagnosis, before any treatment was given. After sampling, hyperthyroidism patients received methimazole starting at 30 mg daily, and ophthalmopathy patients received high-dose intravenous methylprednisolone. Whether ophthalmopathy could be predicted prospectively was tested in an independent validation cohort made up of fewer than 20 hyperthyroidism patients plus 17 patients who later progressed to ophthalmopathy. In several Graves' hyperthyroidism patients, the study also compared T-cell repertoires from thyroid tissue with T-cell repertoires from blood. The 75 to 100 discovery patients were randomly split 7:3 into training and test sets. The paper reports TCR Vbeta CDR3 sequencing of fewer than 150 peripheral blood samples: around 45 ophthalmopathy, fewer than 80 hyperthyroidism and around 17 progressor patients. To identify distinguishing TCR V-J signatures, a discovery cohort of about 95 patients was used, comprising 40 to 45 with Graves' ophthalmopathy and approximately 58 with stable Graves' hyperthyroidism. Findings and caveats that apply to the study as a whole: Sample size was not statistically predetermined, and investigators were not blinded to group allocation. During validation, the model predicted progression to ophthalmopathy a median of roughly 7.1 months ahead of onset, with around 65% sensitivity and under 85% specificity. Most expanded thyroid clonotypes (frequency above 0.001) were also detected in blood, suggesting blood repertoires may reflect thyroid immune responses. A 13 V-J signature model separated ophthalmopathy from stable hyperthyroidism, with over 85% sensitivity and roughly 84% specificity in cross-validation and 80%/75% in testing.

TCR beta CDR3 regions were amplified from RNA transcripts. For the first round of RT-PCR on the TCR CDR3, the HTBI primer set was used together with the Qiagen OneStep RT-PCR kit. The libraries were constructed in a second round of multiplex PCR and then size-selected and purified. The libraries were sequenced on an Illumina HiSeq2000 using paired-end 100 bp reads. The paper's data handling went like this. Raw data were processed with SOAPnuke, discarding reads with adapters, uncalled bases, mean Phred below 15, or no exact constant-primer or identifier match. High-quality paired reads were merged using COPE v1.2.5, and each unique nucleotide sequence was defined as a clonotype. MiTCR v1.1 was used to align clonotypes to the IMGT TRBV, TRBD and TRBJ reference segments. The analysis was restricted to V-J combinations with a frequency above 0.0001, which together covered approximately 99% of the repertoires. The TCS score was defined as F50 (clonal expansion) divided by E x V (chaos), with BLOSUM62-based TCRdist calculated between CDR3 peptides within each V-J. Welch's t-statistics and random forest reduced 500 to 550 V-J features to 10 to 15, which were used in a naive Bayes classifier (R e1071). TCRdb cleaned the public reads at Q25 with fastp, built clones with MiXCR and kept in-frame beta chains. Rows are unified per CDR3 protein, each entry keeping the most common DNA and genes. For this entry, the V and J calls and clone size follow TCRdb and not the study's own pipeline. The sample contains approximately 400,000 distinct CDR3 sequences, more than 12% of them found a single time. Less than 20% of the sample is held by the ten biggest clonotypes.

Ophthalmopathy patients had moderately to severely active disease, Clinical Activity Score of at least 3, NOSPECS grade of at least 4, and duration under 3 months. Patients with uncontrolled infections, other autoimmune diseases, pregnancy or lactation were excluded. Diagnoses relied on clinical symptoms, serum thyroxine and TRAb, thyroid ultrasound and orbital computed tomography. PBMCs were separated from 8 to 10 ml of fresh peripheral blood using Ficoll-Paque density gradient centrifugation. Total RNA was extracted using Trizol reagent, and RNA quality was assessed on an Agilent 2100 Bioanalyzer. From cysteine to phenylalanine, the CDR3 is 13 amino acids long. Only the CDR3 region is kept as DNA, spanning 39 bases read in frame from base 1. The germline V gene provides CDR1 SGHRS and CDR2 YFSETQ. V is pared back by 0 bases and J by 6 bases, with 10 bases lying between the germline termini.

The chain is made from TRBV5-1 and TRBJ2-7, with no confidently assigned D gene. The material sequenced was blood. The receptor's source is a woman aged 30 to 39 with Graves' ophthalmopathy. The nucleotide sequence reads as follows: TGCGCCAGCAGCTTGGATGGGGTAGGCGAGCAGTACTTC. It is translated as CASSLDGVGEQYF.